This TCR beta chain was documented in a study of OX40 agonist ivuxolimab in advanced cancers. At the level of the study: Eligibility rules accepted prior anti-PD-1, anti-PD-L1 or anti-CTLA-4 therapy, and approximately 40% had some.

General study points: Both blood CD4+ and CD8+ T cells showed clonal growth by week 6 at 0.1 to 3.0 mg/kg. Part of the nonresponder group also had normalized T-cell clonal expansion that was low.

This table comes from immunoSEQ multiplex PCR, and its TCRdb copy is limited to in-frame clones, with some not included. The table shows tens of thousands of clones, with approximately 85% occurring only once. Germline V CDR1 and CDR2: SNHLY, FYNNEI. Trimming took 4 bases from V and 0 from J; bases not matched to a gene: 9. This CDR3 is built from 17 residues. Peripheral blood came from all dose cohorts at three timepoints. Regarding this clone: Its antigen remains unknown.

The rearrangement links TRBV2 to TRBJ1-3; 7 bases are a match to TRBD1. This sequence originates from an adult with an advanced solid tumor such as melanoma, head and neck, liver or kidney cancer. The sample was CD4+ or CD8+ T cells sorted from blood, taken in a trial of the OX40 agonist ivuxolimab. CDR3 in amino acids: CASSVGGGLSSGNTIYF. The CDR3 DNA reads as TGTGCCAGCAGTGTAGGAGGGGGCCTTAGCTCTGGAAACACCATATATTTT.